The 18 T cell receptor beta chains below come from one sample, sequenced in a study of cytomegalovirus exposure and HLA in healthy donors. Amplification used 60 Vbeta primers and 13 Jbeta primers. Sequenced by immunoSEQ multiplex PCR; TCRdb stores in-frame clones only, minus some. This sample yields more than 150,000 clones, of which 80% to 90% are seen a single time; around 1.2% belongs to the top ten. Sequencing was carried out using PBMCs. The origin of the receptors is a girl aged 2-15 years in good health and CMV-seropositive.

The chain uses TRBV25-1 and TRBJ2-3; 8 positions match TRBD1. Germline V gene lookup returns CDR1 MGHDK and CDR2 SYGVNS. V lost 6 bases and J lost 3; bases outside the gene matches: 8. The CDR3 is 15 amino acids. CDR3 nucleotide sequence: TGTGCCAGCAGGCTGGCCAGGGGGCCAACAGATACGCAGTATTTT. Translated: CASRLARGPTDTQYF.

This clone showed up just a few times. V gene TRBV2 combines with J gene TRBJ1-3; weak D call: TRBD1 (5 bases). Trimming cost V 6 bases and J 7 bases, with 10 bases left between them. Germline V gene sequence: CDR1 SNHLY, CDR2 FYNNEI. The CDR3 length is 12 residues. DNA of the CDR3: TGTGCCAGCAGGGACATGGGGAACACCATATATTTT. Its protein is CASRDMGNTIYF. Looking up the rest from reference TRBV2 and TRBJ1-3 gives the full variable domain: EPEVTQTPSHQVTQMGQEVILRCVPISNHLYFYWYRQILGQKVEFLVSFYNNEISEKSEIFDDQFSVERPDGSNFTLKIRSTKLEDSAMYFCASRDMGNTIYFGEGSWLTVV.

A remark on this clone: Germline is not matched at one junction end, which may reflect a read error. This chain uses TRBV30 with TRBJ1-6, with 7 bases aligning to TRBD1. Germline values: CDR1 GTSNPN, CDR2 SVGIG (reference sequence). There are 15 residues in the CDR3. Here the CDR3 DNA reads TGTGCCTGGAGTGTACAGGGGAGCTATAATTCACCCCCCCACTTT. Its protein is CAWSVQGSYNSPPHF. The whole variable domain, filled in from reference TRBV30 and TRBJ1-6, reads SQTIHQWPATLVQPVGSPLSLECTVEGTSNPNLYWYRQAAGRGLQLLFYSVGIGQISSEVPQNLSASRPQDRQFILSSKKLLLSDSGFYLCAWSVQGSYNSPPHFGNGTRLTVT.

The chain is built from TRBV7-9 and TRBJ2-6, with TRBD1 matching over 7 bases. CDR1 SEHNR and CDR2 FQNEAQ come from the germline V gene (reference sequence). V lost 4 bases, J lost 0 bases, and 12 bases stayed unmatched. CDR3 size: 19 residues. Here the CDR3 reads CASSYASRRGFSGANVLTF. The CDR3 DNA sequence: TGTGCCAGCAGCTACGCCTCCCGCAGGGGGTTCTCTGGGGCCAACGTCCTGACTTTC.

The rearrangement uses TRBV2 and TRBJ1-4, with unresolved D. There are 13 residues in the CDR3. The germline gives CDR1 SNHLY, CDR2 FYNNEI. Between the trimmed V and J ends, which lost 2 bases and 10 bases, there was a span of 11 bases. CDR3: CASSEHFEGKLFF. CDR3 in DNA: TGTGCCAGCAGTGAACATTTCGAGGGAAAACTGTTTTTT.

This clone came up a few times. This chain connects TRBV2 to TRBJ1-4; D is perhaps TRBD1 (5 bases). This CDR3 region has 11 residues. V was trimmed by 8 bases and J by 6 bases, leaving 7 bases between them. Germline-derived CDR1 and CDR2 are SNHLY and FYNNEI. The CDR3 reads CASQGYEKLFF. The CDR3 bases are TGTGCCAGCCAGGGCTATGAAAAACTGTTTTTT. Supplemented by reference TRBV2 and TRBJ1-4, the full variable domain reads EPEVTQTPSHQVTQMGQEVILRCVPISNHLYFYWYRQILGQKVEFLVSFYNNEISEKSEIFDDQFSVERPDGSNFTLKIRSTKLEDSAMYFCASQGYEKLFFGSGTQLSVL.

This clone has a single count. This chain's CDR3 is CASSINGPNEKLFF. DNA of the CDR3: TGTGCCAGTAGTATAAATGGGCCTAATGAAAAACTGTTTTTT. V is TRBV19 and J is TRBJ1-4; D is unclear. Deletions cut 2 bases from V and 3 bases from J, with 7 bases between. The CDR3 is 14 residues long. CDR1 and CDR2 from the germline V gene are LNHDA and SQIVND (reference sequence).

This chain uses TRBV5-4 with TRBJ1-1; TRBD1 might be the D (6 bases). V was cut by 4 bases and J by 2 bases, with 12 bases left in between. The CDR3 length is 14 residues. The germline CDR1 and CDR2 sequences are SGHNT and YYREEE (reference sequence). The CDR3 bases are TGTGCCAGCAGCCCAGTACAGGGTAACACTGAAGCTTTCTTT. Protein: CASSPVQGNTEAFF.

To note about this clone: One end of the junction fails to match germline, which may point to a read error. V is TRBV7-7 and J is TRBJ2-2, with 7 bases identical to TRBD2. Germline V gene data show CDR1 as SSHAT and CDR2 as FNYEAQ (reference sequence). The CDR3 runs 14 residues. CDR3 sequence: CASNRDGGTGELFF. In DNA form, the CDR3 reads TGTGCTAGCAACCGTGACGGGGGGACCGGGGAGCTGTTTTTT.

The rearrangement joins TRBV27 to TRBJ1-6; TRBD1 agrees at 8 bases. The V and J ends lost 5 bases and 5 bases, in that order; junction bases with no gene match: 5. Germline assignment: CDR1 MNHEY and CDR2 SMNVEV (reference sequence). This CDR3 spans 15 amino acids. In nucleotides, the CDR3 is TGTGCCAGCAGTCCTTGGACAGGGAATAATTCACCCCTCCACTTT. It encodes CASSPWTGNNSPLHF.

The J gene is TRBJ2-7, the V gene TRBV5-6; D possibly corresponds to TRBD1 (5 bases). Germline values: CDR1 SGHDT, CDR2 YYEEEE. The germline V and J ends were trimmed by 4 bases and 8 bases, with 13 bases remaining between them. This CDR3 comprises 12 residues. CDR3 residues: CASSHDWGKQYF. Written as DNA, the CDR3 is TGTGCCAGCAGCCACGACTGGGGCAAGCAGTACTTC.

The chain combines TRBV19 with TRBJ1-4, with 7 bases lining up with TRBD1. CDR3 length: 17 amino acids. The germline V gene has CDR1 LNHDA and CDR2 SQIVND (reference sequence). With V trimmed by 9 bases and J by 0 bases, 13 bases remained unmatched. CDR3 nucleotides: TGTGCCAGCCGCGACAGGGTAGGGGTTGCAACTAATGAAAAACTGTTTTTT. Amino acids: CASRDRVGVATNEKLFF.

This chain joins TRBV9 and TRBJ2-7, with D possibly TRBD2 on 5 matching bases. The CDR3 has 16 amino acids. V was trimmed by 3 bases and J by 0 bases, leaving 16 bases between them. Germline CDR1 SGDLS, CDR2 YYNGEE. CDR3 sequence reads: CASSGKLDGDSYEQYF. In DNA form, the CDR3 reads TGTGCCAGCAGCGGAAAACTAGACGGCGACTCCTACGAGCAGTACTTC.

This chain uses TRBV6-5 with TRBJ1-1, with D possibly being TRBD1 (5 bases). In germline, CDR1 is MNHEY, CDR2 SVGAGI. Trimming took 5 bases from V and 1 from J, leaving 14 bases between them. The length of the CDR3 is 15 residues. This CDR3 is CASSRQTVQNTEAFF. In DNA form, the CDR3 reads TGTGCCAGCAGTCGACAGACAGTTCAGAACACTGAAGCTTTCTTT.

This chain joins TRBV15 and TRBJ1-5, with unresolved D. V lost 1 base and J lost 7, with 8 bases in between. Germline V lookup: CDR1 LNHNV, CDR2 YYDKDF (reference sequence). There are 13 residues in the CDR3. This CDR3 is CATSRVGWQPQHF. As DNA, the CDR3 is TGTGCCACCAGCAGAGTCGGGTGGCAGCCCCAGCATTTT.

The chain carries TRBV29-1 and TRBJ1-2; no reliable D call. The CDR3 has 13 amino acids. The germline gives CDR1 SQVTM, CDR2 ANQGSEA. Trimming stripped 5 bases from V and 5 bases from J, with 15 bases between. The CDR3 spells CSVYDRDGYGYTF. In DNA form, the CDR3 reads TGCAGCGTTTACGACCGGGATGGGTATGGCTACACCTTC.

The chain is built from TRBV12-5 and TRBJ1-1, with no clear D. Germline loops: CDR1 LGHNT, CDR2 FRNRAP. The V and J ends lost 6 bases and 7 bases respectively, with 9 bases between them. This CDR3 is 11 amino acids long. CDR3 protein: CASGLAGEAFF. CDR3 DNA: TGTGCTAGTGGATTAGCTGGTGAAGCTTTCTTT.

This clone was observed a handful of times. This CDR3 is CAWSTTLTDEAFF. The CDR3 DNA is TGTGCCTGGAGTACCACCTTGACAGATGAAGCTTTCTTT. The V call is TRBV30, the J call TRBJ1-1, with D possibly matching TRBD1 (5 bases). Per the germline V gene, CDR1 is GTSNPN and CDR2 is SVGIG (reference sequence). The V end lost 2 bases, the J end lost 7 bases, and 14 bases lay between the germline ends. The CDR3 length is 13 residues.